This T cell receptor (beta chain) emerged from a study of CD8 T cells in Susac syndrome. The RNA input was about 0.5 to 1 ug, and it was reverse transcribed with random hexamers. Amplification of TCR beta CDR3 by immunoSEQ multiplex PCR spanned 54 Vbeta and 13 Jbeta. MiXCR, applied by TCRdb to the immunoSEQ multiplex PCR reads, yields one record per CDR3 protein. The sample lists about 90,000 distinct CDR3 sequences; 85% to 95% were seen once. Trimming cost V 0 bases and J 2 bases, with 12 bases left between them. The germline gives CDR1 DFQATT, CDR2 SNEGSKA (reference sequence). This CDR3 contains 15 residues. In blood CD8+ and CD4+ T cells, TCR beta underwent sequencing. Negative isolation was used for CD8+ and CD4+ T cells and FACS enrichment for TEMRA cells.

The chain employs TRBV20-1 and TRBJ2-3; D is possibly TRBD2 (6 bases). The material sequenced was CD8+ T cells from PBMCs. This sequence was found in a human donor in good health. CDR3 in DNA: TGCAGTGCTAGAGACGGGACTGGGACCACAGATACGCAGTATTTT. Translation gives CSARDGTGTTDTQYF.